The text below deals with one T cell receptor beta chain. Its antigen remains unidentified. The data stem from a study of blood T cells in healthy people across ages. Aged roughly 6 to 90, donors were systemically healthy Caucasians from Russia. PBMCs were isolated at a quantity of at least 6 million per sample. CDR3 length equals 13 residues. CDR1 and CDR2 (germline): SGHAT, FQNNGV. The V and J ends lost 1 base and 11 bases respectively, with 12 bases between them. Combining a sample-barcoded 5' primer with a J-beta primer mix, a second PCR ran for roughly 7 to 12 cycles. TCRdb re-analysed the 5' RACE reads in MiXCR, keeping a single row per CDR3 protein. The table has some 1 million distinct CDR3 sequences, 35% to 55% seen once; the top ten hold approximately 17%. Study findings and constraints: Both higher diversity and more naive CD4+ cells marked long-lived donors when set against aged donors. From one million sequenced T cells, diversity estimates were lower bounds.

The chain is built from TRBV11-2 and TRBJ2-1, with a tentative D call TRBD1 (5 bases). This TCR was recovered from a woman between 55 and 75 years old in good health. The sample taken for sequencing was blood. The chain's CDR3 is CASSLARGNQQFF. DNA for the CDR3: TGTGCCAGCAGCTTAGCTAGGGGTAATCAGCAGTTCTTC.